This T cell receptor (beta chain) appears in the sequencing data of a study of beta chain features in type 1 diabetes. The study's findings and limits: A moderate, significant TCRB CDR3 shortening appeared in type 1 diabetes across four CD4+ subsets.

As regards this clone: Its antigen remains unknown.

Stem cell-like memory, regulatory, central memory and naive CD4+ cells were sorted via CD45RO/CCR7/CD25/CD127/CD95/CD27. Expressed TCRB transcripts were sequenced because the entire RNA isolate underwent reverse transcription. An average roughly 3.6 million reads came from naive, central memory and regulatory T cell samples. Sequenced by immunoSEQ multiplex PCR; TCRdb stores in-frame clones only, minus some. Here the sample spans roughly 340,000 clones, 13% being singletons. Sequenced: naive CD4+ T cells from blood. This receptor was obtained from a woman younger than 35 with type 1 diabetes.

CDR3 region: CASTLSSTSSYV. The CDR3 bases are TGTGCCAGCACCCTCTCCTCTACGTCGTCGTACGTC. This chain joins TRBV7-2 and TRBJ2-7, with D unresolved. Trimming removed 7 bases from V and 12 bases from J, with 19 bases in between. This CDR3 contains 12 residues. Germline loops: CDR1 SGHTA, CDR2 FQGNSA.